This passage covers 21 T cell receptor beta chains from one sample sequenced in a study of T cell responses to AZD1222 COVID-19 vaccine. Only in-frame clones appear in the TCRdb table, and some are missing; sequencing was by immunoSEQ multiplex PCR. The sample shows about 81,000 clones, 80% to 95% of them seen only once. The starting material was peripheral blood, obtained 28 days after the second AZD1222 dose. The receptors originated from an adult who received the AZD1222 COVID-19 vaccine.

This clone was counted once. V is TRBV28 and J is TRBJ1-5; D remains ambiguous. Germline-derived CDR1 and CDR2 are MDHEN and SYDVKM. V lost 6 bases, J lost 7 bases, and 10 bases lay in between. The CDR3 totals 12 residues. CDR3 residues: CASRVDGQPQHF. The CDR3 region has the DNA TGTGCCAGCAGGGTCGATGGCCAGCCCCAGCATTTT.

The chain couples TRBV7-8 to TRBJ2-5; D is unresolved. Germline V gene lookup returns CDR1 SGHVS and CDR2 FQNEAQ. The ends were cut back, 4 bases at V and 5 bases at J, with 14 bases in the middle. CDR3 length equals 14 residues. In DNA form, the CDR3 reads TGTGCCAGCAGCTCATCCCCTGGACGGGAGACCCAGTACTTC. Amino acid sequence: CASSSSPGRETQYF.

The chain carries TRBV5-1 and TRBJ2-7; 7 positions agree with TRBD1. J gave up 2 bases and V 4 bases, and 3 bases lay outside the gene matches. The CDR3 consists of 13 residues. Germline lookup yields CDR1 SGHRS and CDR2 YFSETQ. The CDR3 here is CASSAGTAYEQYF. In nucleotides, the CDR3 is TGCGCCAGCAGCGCCGGGACAGCCTACGAGCAGTACTTC.

The chain combines TRBV7-2 with TRBJ2-7; 13 bases map to TRBD2. The CDR3 is 12 amino acids. V was pared by 5 bases and J by 11 bases, with 3 bases of the junction left unmatched. Looked up from germline, CDR1 is SGHTA and CDR2 is FQGNSA. CDR3 sequence: CASSIGLAGEYF. The CDR3 DNA sequence: TGTGCCAGCAGCATTGGACTAGCGGGGGAGTACTTC. Combining the CDR3 with reference TRBV7-2 and TRBJ2-7 gives the whole variable domain GAGVSQSPSNKVTEKGKDVELRCDPISGHTALYWYRQSLGQGLEFLIYFQGNSAPDKSGLPSDRFSAERTGGSVSTLTIQRTQQEDSAVYLCASSIGLAGEYFGPGTRLTVT.

V gene TRBV28 combines with J gene TRBJ1-2; no clear D gene. The CDR3 contains 14 residues. Germline CDR1 and CDR2: MDHEN and SYDVKM. V lost 1 base, J lost 7 bases, and 13 bases lay in between. CDR3 loop: CASSLSLNKFGYTF. In DNA form, the CDR3 reads TGTGCCAGCAGTTTATCCCTCAACAAATTTGGCTACACCTTC.

The V call is TRBV27, the J call TRBJ2-5; 8 nucleotides line up with TRBD1. The CDR3 runs to 13 residues. J lost 2 bases, V lost 8 bases, and 4 bases had no gene match. Germline V gene sequence: CDR1 MNHEY, CDR2 SMNVEV (reference sequence). CDR3 amino acids: CASGYRGQETQYF. For the CDR3, the DNA is TGTGCCAGCGGATACAGGGGGCAAGAGACCCAGTACTTC.

The rearrangement uses TRBV7-8 and TRBJ1-1; the D is unclear. The CDR3 is 14 residues long. CDR1 SGHVS and CDR2 FQNEAQ come from the germline V gene. Between the trimmed V and J ends, which lost 6 bases and 3 bases, there was a span of 14 bases. CDR3 amino acids: CASSQIPVDTEAFF. CDR3 DNA: TGTGCCAGCAGTCAGATACCTGTGGACACTGAAGCTTTCTTT.

The chain uses TRBV7-3 and TRBJ2-6; TRBD2 matches 7 bases. Germline CDR1 reads SGHTA; CDR2 reads FQGTGA. The V and J ends lost 3 bases and 0 bases, in that order; junction bases with no gene match: 5. The CDR3 is 17 amino acids. The CDR3 nucleotides read TGTGCCAGCAGCTTTGTAGCGGGTATCTCTGGGGCCAACGTCCTGACTTTC. It translates to CASSFVAGISGANVLTF.

The V gene is TRBV5-1, the J gene TRBJ2-5; TRBD2 agrees at 11 bases. The CDR3 is 15 residues long. V dropped 4 bases and J dropped 2; count of bases not matched to a gene: 4. Germline assignment: CDR1 SGHRS and CDR2 YFSETQ. The DNA for the CDR3 is TGCGCCAGCAGCCTTCTAGCGGGAGGACAAGAGACCCAGTACTTC. Translated: CASSLLAGGQETQYF.

The rearrangement uses TRBV19 and TRBJ2-7; 7 bases align to TRBD1. The CDR3 spans 15 residues. Germline loops: CDR1 LNHDA, CDR2 SQIVND (reference sequence). The ends lost 6 bases at V and 3 bases at J; junction bases unmatched: 11. The CDR3 is CASSPETGVGYEQYF. The CDR3 region has the DNA TGTGCCAGTAGCCCCGAAACAGGGGTAGGCTACGAGCAGTACTTC.

The chain has TRBV14 and TRBJ2-2; no reliable D call. Germline V CDR1 and CDR2: SGHDN, FVKESK. Trimming took off 0 bases at V and 4 bases at J, with 3 bases between the two ends. The CDR3 sequence is 13 residues long. This CDR3 reads CASSQDFTGELFF. The CDR3 DNA sequence: TGTGCCAGCAGCCAAGACTTCACCGGGGAGCTGTTTTTT.

The rearrangement joins TRBV20-1 to TRBJ1-1; 8 positions agree with TRBD1. V lost 3 bases and J lost 7; bases outside the gene matches: 10. This CDR3 is 14 amino acids long. Per germline, CDR1 DFQATT and CDR2 SNEGSKA (reference sequence). The CDR3 sequence is CSASQGAIPIEAFF. CDR3 coding DNA: TGCAGTGCTAGTCAGGGGGCGATCCCTATTGAAGCTTTCTTT.

The J gene is TRBJ2-3, the V gene TRBV20-1; 11 bases line up with TRBD2. Germline V lookup: CDR1 DFQATT, CDR2 SNEGSKA (reference sequence). The CDR3 spans 18 residues. J gave up 6 bases and V 3 bases, and 17 bases lay outside the gene matches. CDR3 loop: CSASPRFRTSGFTDTQYF. The CDR3 nucleotides are TGCAGTGCTAGTCCGCGGTTTCGGACTAGCGGGTTTACCGATACGCAGTATTTT.

The chain links TRBV2 to TRBJ2-2; 10 bases fit TRBD1. The germline V gene encodes CDR1 SNHLY and CDR2 FYNNEI. The CDR3 runs 16 residues. Trimming removed 6 bases from V and 1 base from J; junction bases left unmatched: 5. The CDR3 is CASRGGTGVNTGELFF. The CDR3 DNA sequence: TGTGCCAGCAGGGGTGGGACAGGGGTGAACACCGGGGAGCTGTTTTTT.

The chain uses TRBV5-1 and TRBJ1-6; D is possibly TRBD1 (6 bases). The CDR3 has 15 amino acids. Deletions cut 0 bases from V and 9 bases from J, with 13 bases between. Germline lookup yields CDR1 SGHRS and CDR2 YFSETQ. CDR3 sequence (DNA): TGCGCCAGCAGCTTGGGGCTGGAAGGGGGTTCACCCCTCCACTTT. Its protein is CASSLGLEGGSPLHF.

The rearrangement uses TRBV4-2 and TRBJ2-7, with TRBD1 identical over 8 bases. Germline CDR1 is LGHNA and CDR2 is YNFKEQ. The CDR3 loop spans 15 amino acids. The junction had 3 bases not matched to a gene; V was cut back by 0 bases and J by 2 bases. The CDR3 is CASSQEGTGAYEQYF. CDR3 coding DNA: TGTGCCAGCAGCCAAGAGGGGACAGGAGCCTACGAGCAGTACTTC.

The chain employs TRBV28 and TRBJ2-7; possible D gene TRBD2, 5 bases. The V gene's germline CDR1 is MDHEN and CDR2 SYDVKM. This CDR3 contains 14 residues. V lost 2 bases and J lost 6, with 14 bases in between. CDR3 in DNA: TGTGCCAGCAGTTTACTAAATCGAGCGGCCGAGCAGTACTTC. Its translation: CASSLLNRAAEQYF.

In this sample, this clone turned up many times. V gene TRBV18 combines with J gene TRBJ1-3, with 9 bases that match TRBD1. The CDR3 totals 18 residues. CDR1 is KGHSH, CDR2 LQKENI, per germline. Unmatched junction bases numbered 10, after V lost 2 bases and J lost 2 bases. CDR3 DNA: TGTGCCAGCTCACCAAAAGCTCCGGGACAGGGCGCTGGAAACACCATATATTTT. It specifies CASSPKAPGQGAGNTIYF.

The chain recombines TRBV5-4 with TRBJ2-7, with D perhaps matching TRBD1 (5 bases). Trimming took 0 bases from V and 3 from J, leaving 10 bases between them. Per germline, CDR1 SGHNT and CDR2 YYREEE (reference sequence). CDR3 length: 14 amino acids. Here the CDR3 DNA reads TGTGCCAGCAGCTTGGGGCAGGGTCTCTACGAGCAGTACTTC. Its translation is CASSLGQGLYEQYF.

The chain carries TRBV28 and TRBJ1-1; the match to TRBD1 covers 7 bases. The germline gives CDR1 MDHEN, CDR2 SYDVKM. The V gene end was trimmed by 7 bases and the J gene end by 6 bases; junction bases not matched to a gene: 11. CDR3 length: 14 amino acids. The CDR3 is CASNKRTGLSEAFF. CDR3 nucleotide sequence: TGTGCCAGCAATAAAAGGACAGGCCTCTCTGAAGCTTTCTTT.

The chain links TRBV4-3 to TRBJ2-5, with 9 bases that match TRBD1. The V gene end was trimmed by 4 bases and the J gene end by 2 bases; junction bases not matched to a gene: 8. Germline assignment: CDR1 LGHNA and CDR2 YSLEER. The CDR3 sequence is 16 residues long. CDR3 DNA: TGCGCCAGCAGCCTGGGACAGGGACCGGGGCAAGAGACCCAGTACTTC. Its translation: CASSLGQGPGQETQYF.